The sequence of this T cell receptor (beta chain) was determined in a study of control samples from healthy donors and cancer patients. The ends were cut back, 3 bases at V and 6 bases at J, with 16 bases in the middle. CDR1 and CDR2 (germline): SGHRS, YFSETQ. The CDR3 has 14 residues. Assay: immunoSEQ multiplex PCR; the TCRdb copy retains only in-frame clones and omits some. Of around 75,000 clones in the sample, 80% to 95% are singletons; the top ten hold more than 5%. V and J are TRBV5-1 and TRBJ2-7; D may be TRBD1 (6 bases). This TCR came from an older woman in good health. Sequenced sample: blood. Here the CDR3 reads CASSSQDRLSEQYF. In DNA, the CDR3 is TGCGCCAGCAGCTCCCAAGACAGGCTGAGCGAGCAGTACTTC.